The clone carrying this T cell receptor beta chain was picked up many times. This entry belongs to a study of immune characterization of retroperitoneal liposarcoma. Via MiXCR, TCRdb re-called the PCR reads, giving one row per CDR3 protein. The data hold 6,500 to 7,500 distinct CDR3 sequences, with roughly 29% observed a single time. Germline V gives CDR1 KGHDR, CDR2 SFDVKD. Trimming at V came to 4 bases and at J to 0 bases, leaving 5 bases not matched to a gene. The CDR3 loop spans 16 amino acids. The chain links TRBV24-1 to TRBJ2-1, with 7 bases that match TRBD2. The receptor's source is a female donor with retroperitoneal liposarcoma. Sequencing used tumor tissue. The CDR3 DNA follows: TGTGCCACCAGTGACCAGCCTAGCGGCTCCTACAATGAGCAGTTCTTC. It translates to CATSDQPSGSYNEQFF.